Each of the 26 T cell receptor beta chains below was sequenced from the same sample in a study of blood T cells in healthy people across ages. Using a J-beta primer mix together with a sample-barcoded 5' primer, a second PCR was run for roughly 6 to 11 cycles. TCRdb analysed the 5' RACE reads with MiXCR anew, one entry per CDR3 protein. This table has roughly 500,000 distinct CDR3 sequences, roughly 28% appearing once. Source material: blood. The source is a woman between 70 and 85 years old in good health.

This chain joins TRBV7-2 and TRBJ2-2; D gene unclear. The CDR3 consists of 15 residues. Germline-derived CDR1 and CDR2 are SGHTA and FQGNSA. The ends were cut back, 1 base at V and 2 bases at J, with 8 bases in the middle. CDR3 region: CASSLDQINTGELFF. In DNA, the CDR3 is TGTGCCAGCAGCTTAGACCAGATAAACACCGGGGAGCTGTTTTTT.

The genes are TRBV29-1 and TRBJ1-1; possible D gene TRBD1, 6 bases. This CDR3 contains 14 residues. Trimming shortened V by 2 bases and J by 5 bases, and 15 bases separated the two germline ends. Germline V gene lookup returns CDR1 SQVTM and CDR2 ANQGSEA. In DNA, the CDR3 is TGCAGCGTTGAAACCGGCCAAGGGGGGACTGAAGCTTTCTTT. Protein product: CSVETGQGGTEAFF.

The V and J genes are TRBV5-1 and TRBJ2-5; possible D gene TRBD1, 5 bases. The CDR3 covers 13 residues. With 4 bases removed from V and 3 bases from J, the gap between germline ends came to 10 bases. Germline V gives CDR1 SGHRS, CDR2 YFSETQ. In nucleotides, the CDR3 is TGCGCCAGCAGCCTACAGGTCGAAGAGACCCAGTACTTC. Its protein product is CASSLQVEETQYF.

This clonotype was counted ten times or more. DNA of the CDR3: TGTGCCAGCAGCGCGAACATGATCTCAGGGATGTCTAATGAAAAACTGTTTTTT. Translation: CASSANMISGMSNEKLFF. The chain combines TRBV2 with TRBJ1-4; D is possibly TRBD1 (5 bases). This CDR3 region has 18 residues. The germline V gene encodes CDR1 SNHLY and CDR2 FYNNEI. V shed 6 bases and J shed 3 bases, with 23 bases lying between them. Supplemented by reference TRBV2 and TRBJ1-4, the full variable domain reads EPEVTQTPSHQVTQMGQEVILRCVPISNHLYFYWYRQILGQKVEFLVSFYNNEISEKSEIFDDQFSVERPDGSNFTLKIRSTKLEDSAMYFCASSANMISGMSNEKLFFGSGTQLSVL.

This clonotype was picked up a small number of times. V usage is TRBV3-1 and J usage is TRBJ2-2; TRBD1 aligns across 7 bases. CDR1 is LGHDT, CDR2 YNNKEL, per germline (reference sequence). The CDR3 contains 15 residues. V shed 4 bases and J 7 bases; nucleotides not matched to a gene: 9. As DNA, the CDR3 is TGTGCCAGCAGCCCCTATGACAGGGCGAACGGGGAGCTGTTTTTT. This encodes CASSPYDRANGELFF.

The chain uses TRBV9 and TRBJ2-2, with D unclear. Trimming removed 0 bases at V and 8 bases at J, with 5 bases between. Germline V gene lookup returns CDR1 SGDLS and CDR2 YYNGEE. The CDR3 runs to 12 residues. Here the CDR3 reads CASSVVGGELFF. The CDR3, as DNA: TGTGCCAGCAGCGTAGTTGGGGGGGAGCTGTTTTTT.

This clonotype was seen only a few times. V and J are TRBV6-2 or TRBV6-3 and TRBJ2-5; D remains unclear. CDR1 and CDR2 from the germline V gene are MNHEY and SVGEGT. Trimming took 9 bases from V and 1 from J, leaving 9 bases between them. The CDR3 runs to 12 residues. The CDR3 region is CASKDPQETQYF. The CDR3 coding sequence is TGTGCCAGTAAAGATCCCCAAGAGACCCAGTACTTC.

Many counts were recorded for this clonotype. The chain links TRBV7-2 to TRBJ1-2; 7 positions agree with TRBD1. Trimming removed 4 bases from V and 4 bases from J; junction bases left unmatched: 9. Germline loops: CDR1 SGHTA, CDR2 FQGNSA. CDR3 size: 15 residues. The CDR3 region is CASSSHTGAGYGYTF. The CDR3 DNA reads TGTGCCAGCAGCTCCCATACAGGGGCCGGCTATGGCTACACCTTC. Using reference TRBV7-2 and TRBJ1-2 for the parts outside the CDR3, the full variable domain is GAGVSQSPSNKVTEKGKDVELRCDPISGHTALYWYRQSLGQGLEFLIYFQGNSAPDKSGLPSDRFSAERTGGSVSTLTIQRTQQEDSAVYLCASSSHTGAGYGYTFGSGTRLTVV.

The V call is TRBV6-2 or TRBV6-3, the J call TRBJ1-5; 7 nucleotides agree with TRBD1. The V gene end was trimmed by 6 bases and the J gene end by 5 bases; junction bases not matched to a gene: 4. Germline CDR1 reads MNHEY; CDR2 reads SVGEGT. The CDR3 contains 13 residues. This chain's CDR3 is CASRRTGDQPQHF. Written as DNA, the CDR3 is TGTGCCAGCAGACGAACAGGGGATCAGCCCCAGCATTTT.

In its sample, this clonotype was seen a few times. The V gene is TRBV4-3, the J gene TRBJ2-7, with 10 bases lining up with TRBD1. V dropped 2 bases and J dropped 4; count of bases not matched to a gene: 8. Germline V gives CDR1 LGHNA, CDR2 YSLEER. The CDR3 length is 16 residues. The CDR3 DNA reads as TGCGCCAGCAGCCAACATAGTGGGGACAGGGGTTACGAGCAGTACTTC. Protein sequence: CASSQHSGDRGYEQYF.

This clonotype was counted only a few times. The CDR3: CASSPLRGGKGNQPQHF. CDR3 nucleotide sequence: TGTGCCAGCAGTCCTCTCCGCGGGGGTAAGGGCAATCAGCCCCAGCATTTT. The chain joins TRBV7-2 to TRBJ1-5; D is perhaps TRBD1 (5 bases). This CDR3 comprises 17 residues. CDR1 is SGHTA, CDR2 FQGNSA, per germline. V lost 6 bases and J lost 2, with 20 bases in between. The whole variable domain, remainder taken from reference TRBV7-2 and TRBJ1-5, is GAGVSQSPSNKVTEKGKDVELRCDPISGHTALYWYRQSLGQGLEFLIYFQGNSAPDKSGLPSDRFSAERTGGSVSTLTIQRTQQEDSAVYLCASSPLRGGKGNQPQHFGDGTRLSIL.

This clonotype has a handful of counts. The junction differs from germline at one of its ends, possibly a read error. The chain links TRBV7-9 to TRBJ2-5; 7 bases match TRBD1. Germline V gene data show CDR1 as SEHNR and CDR2 as FQNEAQ (reference sequence). The CDR3 is made up of 16 amino acids. The CDR3 nucleotides read TGTGTCAGCAGCTTACCGGGACAGACGTCCCAAGAGACCCAGTACTTC. This sequence encodes CVSSLPGQTSQETQYF.

The gene calls are TRBV5-1 and TRBJ1-1; D uncertain. This CDR3 has 13 amino acids. The germline V and J ends were trimmed by 4 bases and 0 bases, with 7 bases remaining between them. Germline values: CDR1 SGHRS, CDR2 YFSETQ. The CDR3 region has the DNA TGCGCCAGCAGCCGTCAATTGAACACTGAAGCTTTCTTT. Amino acid sequence: CASSRQLNTEAFF.

On this clonotype: An end of the junction differs from the germline gene, which may be a read error. The CDR3 spells CARSPSGMNTEAFF. The CDR3 DNA reads as TGTGCCCGCTCACCATCAGGGATGAACACTGAAGCTTTCTTT. The chain couples TRBV18 to TRBJ1-1, with D perhaps matching TRBD1 (5 bases). CDR1 is KGHSH and CDR2 is LQKENI in the germline V gene. CDR3 size: 14 residues.

This clonotype showed up just a few times. This rearrangement joins TRBV10-3 to TRBJ2-3, with TRBD1 as a possible D gene (6 bases). The CDR3 sequence is 14 residues long. Per the germline V gene, CDR1 is ENHRY and CDR2 is SYGVKD. Between the trimmed V and J ends, which lost 6 bases and 5 bases, there was a span of 15 bases. The CDR3, as DNA: TGTGCCATCAGCGACTCTGGGGGCCGAGATACGCAGTATTTT. Its protein product is CAISDSGGRDTQYF.

The V and J genes are TRBV4-3 and TRBJ1-5; D is uncertain. The V gene's germline CDR1 is LGHNA and CDR2 YSLEER. V was trimmed by 2 bases and J by 4 bases, leaving 6 bases between them. The length of the CDR3 is 13 residues. CDR3 in amino acids: CASSQLINQPQHF. DNA of the CDR3: TGCGCCAGCAGCCAACTGATAAATCAGCCCCAGCATTTT.

This clonotype turned up a few times. The rearrangement uses TRBV7-9 and TRBJ1-1, with D perhaps matching TRBD1 (6 bases). This CDR3 is built from 13 residues. Germline CDR1 is SEHNR and CDR2 is FQNEAQ (reference sequence). V was pared by 3 bases and J by 5 bases, with 10 bases between. As DNA, the CDR3 is TGTGCCAGCAGCTTGAAAGGGGGGACTGAAGCTTTCTTT. Translation gives CASSLKGGTEAFF.

This clonotype was found a few times. The J gene is TRBJ2-5, the V gene TRBV20-1, with 12 bases identical to TRBD2. The J call may be mistaken, given a closer DNA end match to TRBJ2-1. Germline CDR1 DFQATT, CDR2 SNEGSKA (reference sequence). This CDR3 is 18 amino acids long. This CDR3 reads CSARDSTRTSGAGGEQFF. In DNA form, the CDR3 reads TGCAGTGCTAGAGATTCCACCAGGACTAGCGGGGCAGGGGGTGAGCAGTTCTTC.

This clonotype showed up just a few times. The chain joins TRBV5-1 to TRBJ2-7, with D possibly matching TRBD2 (5 bases). Near its end, the DNA agrees better with TRBJ2-1, so the J call may be wrong. In germline, CDR1 is SGHRS, CDR2 YFSETQ. CDR3 length: 16 residues. In DNA, the CDR3 is TGCGCCAGCAGCTTGGTTCCTGGAGGAGATTTGGGTGAGCAGTTCTTC. Translated, it gives CASSLVPGGDLGEQFF.

The chain couples TRBV7-8 to TRBJ2-1; no reliable D call. Trimming stripped 2 bases from V and 8 bases from J, with 13 bases between. In germline, CDR1 is SGHVS, CDR2 FQNEAQ. The CDR3 spans 14 residues. CDR3 region: CASSLPPKSHEQFF. The CDR3 nucleotides are TGTGCCAGCAGCTTACCCCCGAAGAGCCATGAGCAGTTCTTC.

This clonotype was seen just once. The genes are TRBV4-2 and TRBJ2-7; D tentatively reads TRBD1 or TRBD2 (5 bases each). Trimming removed 3 bases at V and 9 bases at J, with 18 bases between. From germline, CDR1 is LGHNA and CDR2 YNFKEQ. The CDR3 runs to 14 residues. The CDR3 spells CASSHTGTAARQYF. The CDR3, as DNA: TGTGCCAGCAGCCACACTGGGACGGCCGCGCGGCAGTACTTC.

This clonotype has more than one count but fewer than ten. The gene calls are TRBV19 and TRBJ2-1; D is perhaps TRBD1 or TRBD2 (5 bases each). Between the trimmed V and J ends, which lost 3 bases and 2 bases, there was a span of 14 bases. The length of the CDR3 is 16 residues. CDR1 is LNHDA, CDR2 SQIVND, per germline (reference sequence). CDR3 loop: CASSMSSGTAYNEQFF. In DNA, the CDR3 is TGTGCCAGTAGTATGAGTTCAGGGACCGCCTACAATGAGCAGTTCTTC. Full variable domain (remainder filled in from reference TRBV19 and TRBJ2-1): DGGITQSPKYLFRKEGQNVTLSCEQNLNHDAMYWYRQDPGQGLRLIYYSQIVNDFQKGDIAEGYSVSREKKESFPLTVTSAQKNPTAFYLCASSMSSGTAYNEQFFGPGTRLTVL.

The count of this clonotype is one. V usage is TRBV20-1 and J usage is TRBJ2-4; D is undetermined. The CDR3 covers 13 residues. Trimming pared 6 bases from V and 9 bases from J, leaving 18 bases between. From germline, CDR1 is DFQATT and CDR2 SNEGSKA (reference sequence). The CDR3: CSAPSGFEVIQYF. The CDR3 DNA is TGCAGTGCCCCTAGTGGTTTTGAAGTCATTCAGTACTTC.

This chain uses TRBV18 with TRBJ2-5, with 7 bases that match TRBD1. The end of the DNA fits TRBJ2-1 better, so the J call may be wrong. The V gene's germline CDR1 is KGHSH and CDR2 LQKENI. This CDR3 spans 17 amino acids. The CDR3 DNA sequence: TGTGCCAGCTCACCAGGGGGACAGTTCAAACCCAACAATGAGCAGTTCTTC. This sequence encodes CASSPGGQFKPNNEQFF.

The sample holds a few counts of this clonotype. CDR3 protein: CASALGQTNTEAFF. CDR3 sequence (DNA): TGTGCCAGCGCTTTGGGGCAGACGAACACTGAAGCTTTCTTT. V and J are TRBV12-3 or TRBV12-4 and TRBJ1-1; possibly TRBD1 for D (5 bases). This CDR3 contains 14 residues. Trimming removed 8 bases at V and 1 base at J, with 14 bases between.

The sample holds a few counts of this clonotype. This chain links TRBV20-1 with TRBJ2-5; 12 positions match TRBD2. The J call may be wrong; the DNA end is better matched by TRBJ2-1. CDR1 and CDR2 from the germline V gene are DFQATT and SNEGSKA (reference sequence). CDR3 length equals 13 residues. In DNA, the CDR3 is TGCAGGGGAGAGACTAGCGGGGGATCCGAGCAGTTCTTC. Translating it yields CRGETSGGSEQFF.